This T cell receptor beta chain was found in a study of T cells in Graves' hyperthyroidism and ophthalmopathy. Study-level points and caveats: A model using 13 V-J features told ophthalmopathy apart from stable hyperthyroidism.

CDR1 ENHRY and CDR2 SYGVKD come from the germline V gene. The CDR3 extends over 12 amino acids. J lost 5 bases, V lost 10 bases, and 5 bases had no gene match. In this sample, this clonotype turned up a few times. Its antigen is not identified. Uncontrolled infection, other autoimmune disease, pregnancy or lactation excluded patients. The CDR3 regions of TCR beta were amplified from RNA transcripts. The HTBI primer set drove a first-round RT-PCR of the TCR CDR3. TCRdb recomputed calls from the multiplex PCR reads with MiXCR, one row per CDR3 protein. The sample carries about 570,000 distinct CDR3 sequences, around 15% recorded once.

The source is a middle-aged woman with Graves' hyperthyroidism. The chain recombines TRBV10-3 with TRBJ2-7; TRBD2 aligns across 10 bases. Input material: blood. For the CDR3, the DNA is TGTGCCACCTCAGCGGGAGGGGACGAGCAGTACTTC. Its translation is CATSAGGDEQYF.